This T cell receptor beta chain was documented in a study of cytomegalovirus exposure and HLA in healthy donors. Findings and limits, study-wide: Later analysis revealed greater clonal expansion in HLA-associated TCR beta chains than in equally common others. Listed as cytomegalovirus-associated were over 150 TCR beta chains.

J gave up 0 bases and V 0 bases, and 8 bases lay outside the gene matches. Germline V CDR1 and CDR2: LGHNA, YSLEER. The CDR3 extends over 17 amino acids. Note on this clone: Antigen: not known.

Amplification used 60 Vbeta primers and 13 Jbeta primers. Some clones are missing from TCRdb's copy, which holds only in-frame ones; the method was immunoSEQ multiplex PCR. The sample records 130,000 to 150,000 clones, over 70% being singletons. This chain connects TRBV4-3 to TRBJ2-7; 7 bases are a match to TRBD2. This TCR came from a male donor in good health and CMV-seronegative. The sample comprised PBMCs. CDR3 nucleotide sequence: TGCGCCAGCAGCCAAGATTGGCGGGGGAGGAGCTCCTACGAGCAGTACTTC. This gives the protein CASSQDWRGRSSYEQYF.